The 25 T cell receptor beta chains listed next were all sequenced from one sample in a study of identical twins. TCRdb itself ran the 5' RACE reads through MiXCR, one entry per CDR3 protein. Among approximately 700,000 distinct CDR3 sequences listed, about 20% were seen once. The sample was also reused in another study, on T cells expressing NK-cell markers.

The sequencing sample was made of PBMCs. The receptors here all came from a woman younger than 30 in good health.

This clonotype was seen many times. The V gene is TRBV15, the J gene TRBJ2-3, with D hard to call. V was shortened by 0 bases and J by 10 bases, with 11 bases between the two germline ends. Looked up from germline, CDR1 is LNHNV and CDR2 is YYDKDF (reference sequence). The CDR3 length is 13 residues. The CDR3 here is CATSRDLTTAQYF. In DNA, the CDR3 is TGTGCCACCAGCAGAGATCTTACTACGGCGCAGTATTTT.

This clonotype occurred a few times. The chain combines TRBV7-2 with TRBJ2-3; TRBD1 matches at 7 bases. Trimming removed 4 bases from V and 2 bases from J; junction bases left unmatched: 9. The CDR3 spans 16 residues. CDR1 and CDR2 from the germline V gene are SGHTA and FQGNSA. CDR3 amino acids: CASSSKGQDNTDTQYF. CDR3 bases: TGTGCCAGCAGCTCCAAAGGACAGGACAACACAGATACGCAGTATTTT.

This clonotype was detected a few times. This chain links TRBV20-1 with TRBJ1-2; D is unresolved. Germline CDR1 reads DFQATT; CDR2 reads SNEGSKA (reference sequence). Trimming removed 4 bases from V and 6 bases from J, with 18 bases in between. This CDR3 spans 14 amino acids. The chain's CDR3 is CSANGPTRWDGYTF. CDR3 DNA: TGCAGTGCTAACGGGCCTACTAGGTGGGATGGCTACACCTTC.

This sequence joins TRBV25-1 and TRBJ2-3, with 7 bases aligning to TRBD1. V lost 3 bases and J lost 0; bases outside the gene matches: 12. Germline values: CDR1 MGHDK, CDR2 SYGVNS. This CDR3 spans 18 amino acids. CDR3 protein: CASSDPWGQYPSTDTQYF. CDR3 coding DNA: TGTGCCAGCAGTGACCCTTGGGGACAGTATCCTAGCACAGATACGCAGTATTTT.

The CDR3 protein is CASSPFLDRDNEQFF. For the CDR3, the DNA is TGTGCCAGCAGCCCCTTTTTAGACAGAGACAATGAGCAGTTCTTC. The chain joins TRBV11-3 to TRBJ2-1; TRBD1 might be the D (5 bases). Germline assignment: CDR1 SGHNT and CDR2 YENEEA. Trimming pared 5 bases from V and 5 bases from J, leaving 16 bases between. CDR3 size: 15 residues. Full variable domain (outside the CDR3, taken from reference TRBV11-3 and TRBJ2-1): EAGVVQSPRYKIIEKKQPVAFWCNPISGHNTLYWYLQNLGQGPELLIRYENEEAVDDSQLPKDRFSAERLKGVDSTLKIQPAELGDSAVYLCASSPFLDRDNEQFFGPGTRLTVL.

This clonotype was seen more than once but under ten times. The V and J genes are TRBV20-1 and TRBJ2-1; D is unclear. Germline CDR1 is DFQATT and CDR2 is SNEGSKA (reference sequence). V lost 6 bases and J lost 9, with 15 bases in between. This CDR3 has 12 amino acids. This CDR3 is CSASTSVSEQFF. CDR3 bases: TGCAGTGCGTCCACCTCAGTTAGTGAGCAGTTCTTC.

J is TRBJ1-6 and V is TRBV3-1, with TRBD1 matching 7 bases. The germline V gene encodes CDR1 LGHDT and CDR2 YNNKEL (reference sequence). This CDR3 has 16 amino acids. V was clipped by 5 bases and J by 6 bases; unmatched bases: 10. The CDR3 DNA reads TGTGCCAGCAGCTATTCCCCACAGGGGACTAATTCACCCCTCCACTTT. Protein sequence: CASSYSPQGTNSPLHF.

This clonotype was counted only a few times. The CDR3 DNA is TGTGCCAGCAGTTTCGTGGGGGGACAGTTCTTCTATGGCTACACCTTC. This codes for CASSFVGGQFFYGYTF. The chain uses TRBV12-3 or TRBV12-4 and TRBJ1-2; 7 nucleotides line up with TRBD1. The CDR3 has 16 amino acids. V dropped 3 bases and J dropped 4; count of bases not matched to a gene: 11.

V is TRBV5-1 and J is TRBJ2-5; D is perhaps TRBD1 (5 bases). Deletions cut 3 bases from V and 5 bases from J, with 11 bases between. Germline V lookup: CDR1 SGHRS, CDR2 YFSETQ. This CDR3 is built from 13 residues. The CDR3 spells CASSSGQLETQYF. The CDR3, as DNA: TGCGCCAGCAGCTCAGGACAATTGGAGACCCAGTACTTC.

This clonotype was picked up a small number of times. CDR3 in amino acids: CASSLYRVDHQPQHF. The CDR3 bases are TGTGCCAGCAGTTTATACAGGGTCGATCATCAGCCCCAGCATTTT. V is TRBV12-3 or TRBV12-4 and J is TRBJ1-5, with D maybe TRBD1 (6 bases). The CDR3 contains 15 residues. Trimming left V 2 bases short and J 5 bases short, with 13 bases between.

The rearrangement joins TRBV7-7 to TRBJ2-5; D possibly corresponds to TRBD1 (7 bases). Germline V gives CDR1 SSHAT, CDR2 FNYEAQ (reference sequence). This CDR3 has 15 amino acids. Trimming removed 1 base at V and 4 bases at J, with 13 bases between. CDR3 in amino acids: CASSLGGGGIETQYF. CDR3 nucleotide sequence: TGTGCCAGCAGCTTAGGTGGAGGGGGCATAGAGACCCAGTACTTC.

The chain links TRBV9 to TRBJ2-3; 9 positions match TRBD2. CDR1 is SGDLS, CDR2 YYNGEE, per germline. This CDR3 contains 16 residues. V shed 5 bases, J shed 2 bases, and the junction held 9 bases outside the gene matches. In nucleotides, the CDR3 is TGTGCCAGCAGGCAAGCGGCGGGAGGGCCCACAGATACGCAGTATTTT. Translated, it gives CASRQAAGGPTDTQYF. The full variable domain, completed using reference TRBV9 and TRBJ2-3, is DSGVTQTPKHLITATGQRVTLRCSPRSGDLSVYWYQQSLDQGLQFLIQYYNGEERAKGNILERFSAQQFPDLHSELNLSSLELGDSALYFCASRQAAGGPTDTQYFGPGTRLTVL.

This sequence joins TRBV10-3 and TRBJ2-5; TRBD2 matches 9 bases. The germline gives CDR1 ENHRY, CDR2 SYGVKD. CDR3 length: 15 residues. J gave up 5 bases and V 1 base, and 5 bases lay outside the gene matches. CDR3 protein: CAISECSGSRETQYF. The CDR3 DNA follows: TGTGCCATCAGTGAGTGTAGCGGGAGTAGGGAGACCCAGTACTTC.

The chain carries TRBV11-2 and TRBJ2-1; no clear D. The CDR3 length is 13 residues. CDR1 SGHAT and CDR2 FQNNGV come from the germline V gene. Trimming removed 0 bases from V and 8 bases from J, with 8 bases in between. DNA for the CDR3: TGTGCCAGCAGCTTAGATAGTCAGGATGAGCAGTTCTTC. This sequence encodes CASSLDSQDEQFF.

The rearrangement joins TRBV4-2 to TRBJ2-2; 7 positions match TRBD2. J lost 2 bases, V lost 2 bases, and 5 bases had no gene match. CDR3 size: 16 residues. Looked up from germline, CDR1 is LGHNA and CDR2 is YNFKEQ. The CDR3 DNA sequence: TGTGCCAGCAGCCAATCCAGCGGGGTTAACACCGGGGAGCTGTTTTTT. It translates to CASSQSSGVNTGELFF.

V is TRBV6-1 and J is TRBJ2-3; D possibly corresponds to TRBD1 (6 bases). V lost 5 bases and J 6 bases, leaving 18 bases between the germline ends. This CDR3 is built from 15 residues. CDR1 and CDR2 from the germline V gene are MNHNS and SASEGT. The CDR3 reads CASSRGSGSFDTQYF. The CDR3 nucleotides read TGTGCCAGCAGTAGGGGGTCGGGATCGTTCGATACGCAGTATTTT.

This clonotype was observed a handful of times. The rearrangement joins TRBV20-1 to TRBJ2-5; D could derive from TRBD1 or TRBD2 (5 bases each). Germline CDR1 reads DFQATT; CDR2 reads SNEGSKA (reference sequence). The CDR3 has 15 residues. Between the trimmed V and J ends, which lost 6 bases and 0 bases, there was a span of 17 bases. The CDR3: CSASRGAPNQETQYF. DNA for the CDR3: TGCAGTGCCTCCAGAGGGGCACCAAACCAAGAGACCCAGTACTTC.

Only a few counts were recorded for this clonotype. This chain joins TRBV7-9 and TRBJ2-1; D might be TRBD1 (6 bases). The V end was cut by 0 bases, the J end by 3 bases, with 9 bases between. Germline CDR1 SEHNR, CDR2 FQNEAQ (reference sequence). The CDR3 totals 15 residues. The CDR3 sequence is CASSLAGAIYNEQFF. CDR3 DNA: TGTGCCAGCAGCTTAGCGGGGGCCATCTACAATGAGCAGTTCTTC.

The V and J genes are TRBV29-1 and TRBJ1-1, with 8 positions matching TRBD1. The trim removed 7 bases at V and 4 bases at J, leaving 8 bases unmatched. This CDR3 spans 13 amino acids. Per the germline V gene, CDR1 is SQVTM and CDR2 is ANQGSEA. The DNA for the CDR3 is TGCAGCGCATCGACAGGGGTGAGCACTGAAGCTTTCTTT. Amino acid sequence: CSASTGVSTEAFF.

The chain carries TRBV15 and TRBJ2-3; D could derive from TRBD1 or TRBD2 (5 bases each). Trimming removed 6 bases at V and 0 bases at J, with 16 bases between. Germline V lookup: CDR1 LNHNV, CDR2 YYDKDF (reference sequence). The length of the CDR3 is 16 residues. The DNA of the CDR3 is TGTGCCACCAGTACGGGGACCGACTCTAGCACAGATACGCAGTATTTT. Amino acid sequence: CATSTGTDSSTDTQYF.

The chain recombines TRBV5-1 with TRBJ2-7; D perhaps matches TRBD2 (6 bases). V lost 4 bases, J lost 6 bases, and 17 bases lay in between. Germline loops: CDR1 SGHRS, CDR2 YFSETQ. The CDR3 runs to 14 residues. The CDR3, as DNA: TGCGCCAGCAGCGCCGGATCTGGGGGACTCGAGCAGTACTTC. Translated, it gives CASSAGSGGLEQYF.

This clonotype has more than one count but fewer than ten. CDR3 in DNA: TGCAGTGCCCAGAGGGCCCCGACCCTCAATGAGCAGTTCTTC. It yields the protein CSAQRAPTLNEQFF. The J gene is TRBJ2-1, the V gene TRBV20-1, with D perhaps matching TRBD2 (5 bases). Deletions cut 6 bases from V and 6 bases from J, with 18 bases between. This CDR3 has 14 amino acids. Germline V gives CDR1 DFQATT, CDR2 SNEGSKA (reference sequence).

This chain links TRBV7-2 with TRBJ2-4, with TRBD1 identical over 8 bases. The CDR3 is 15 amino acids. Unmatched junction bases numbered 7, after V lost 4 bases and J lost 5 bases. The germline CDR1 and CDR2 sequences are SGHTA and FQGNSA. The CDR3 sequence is CASSSGTGLQNIQYF. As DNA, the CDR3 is TGTGCCAGCAGCTCCGGGACAGGCCTACAAAACATTCAGTACTTC. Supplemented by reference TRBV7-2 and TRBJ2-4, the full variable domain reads GAGVSQSPSNKVTEKGKDVELRCDPISGHTALYWYRQSLGQGLEFLIYFQGNSAPDKSGLPSDRFSAERTGGSVSTLTIQRTQQEDSAVYLCASSSGTGLQNIQYFGAGTRLSVL.

The CDR3 loop reads CASSLASGRGGEQFF. Here the CDR3 DNA reads TGTGCCAGCAGCTTAGCCAGCGGGAGGGGGGGTGAGCAGTTCTTC. The chain has TRBV7-2 and TRBJ2-1, with 10 bases fitting TRBD2. Germline trimming cut 0 bases from V and 9 bases from J; bases unmatched to any gene: 5. The CDR3 contains 15 residues. The V gene's germline CDR1 is SGHTA and CDR2 FQGNSA.

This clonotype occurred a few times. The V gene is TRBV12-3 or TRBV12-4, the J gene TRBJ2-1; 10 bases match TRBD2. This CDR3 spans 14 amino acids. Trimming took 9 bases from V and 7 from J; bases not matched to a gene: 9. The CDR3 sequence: CASISGGAENEQFF. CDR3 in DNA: TGTGCCAGTATCAGCGGGGGGGCCGAGAATGAGCAGTTCTTC.